Each of the 3 T cell receptor beta chains below was sequenced from the same sample in a study of T-cell reconstitution after alpha-beta-depleted transplantation in children. This sample's TCRbeta library carried unique molecular identifier barcodes. From the PCR reads, TCRdb called clonotypes with MiXCR, one entry per CDR3 protein. The table includes under 450,000 distinct CDR3 sequences, 10% to 15% detected once. Here the sequenced sample was PBMCs, taken from the stem cell graft. The receptors were gathered from a human donor who donated a stem cell graft to a child with Fanconi anemia.

The rearrangement links TRBV12-3 or TRBV12-4 to TRBJ1-5; 9 bases agree with TRBD1. The CDR3 spans 15 residues. Germline trimming cut 6 bases from V and 1 base from J; bases unmatched to any gene: 4. CDR3 coding DNA: TGTGCCAGCAGGCGGACAGGGGCCAGCAATCAGCCCCAGCATTTT. It yields the protein CASRRTGASNQPQHF.

This clonotype has a handful of counts. The CDR3 coding sequence is TGTGCCAGCAGTGAATATGTGTTAGGACAGGGGCCTTACGAGCAGTACTTC. Protein product: CASSEYVLGQGPYEQYF. The chain couples TRBV6-1 to TRBJ2-7, with 9 bases aligning to TRBD1. The CDR3 runs 17 residues. Unmatched junction bases numbered 12, after V lost 2 bases and J lost 4 bases. Germline lookup yields CDR1 MNHNS and CDR2 SASEGT.

The CDR3 reads CASSLERGHYGYTF. The CDR3 DNA follows: TGCGCCAGCAGCCTGGAACGAGGACACTATGGCTACACCTTC. The chain is built from TRBV4-3 and TRBJ1-2; D ambiguous. The CDR3 extends over 14 amino acids. Germline assignment: CDR1 LGHNA and CDR2 YSLEER. Trimming shortened V by 4 bases and J by 3 bases, and 12 bases separated the two germline ends.